The rows below give T cell receptor beta chains drawn from one sample of a study of cytomegalovirus exposure and HLA in healthy donors. TCRdb's table, derived via immunoSEQ multiplex PCR, lists solely in-frame clones and lacks some. Counted here are roughly 110,000 clones, around four fifths occurring once; the ten biggest clones make up about 1.5%. Specimen: PBMCs. The source of these receptors is a man aged 50 or older in good health and CMV-seronegative. Both conserved end residues are part of each CDR3. A D gene is named only where the DNA matches it firmly. Some rows mark clone size as missing; the rest say once, few, many or name a class of expanded clone.

>.|TRBD1|TRBV18|TRBJ1-4
CASSRGQGEELFF
TGTGCCAGCTCACGGGGACAGGGGGAGGAACTGTTTTTT
>.|.|TRBV7-9|TRBJ1-2
CASSTPGGSNYGYTF
TGTGCCAGCAGCACCCCCGGCGGGTCTAACTATGGCTACACCTTC
>.|.|TRBV30|TRBJ1-4
CAWSVLDTQNEKLFF
TGTGCCTGGAGTGTACTGGACACCCAGAATGAAAAACTGTTTTTT
>.|.|TRBV18|TRBJ2-2
CASSFSRANTGELFF
TGTGCCAGCTCATTTTCGCGGGCGAACACCGGGGAGCTGTTTTTT
>few|.|TRBV28|TRBJ1-5
CASRGGASNQPQHF
TGTGCCAGCAGGGGGGGGGCAAGCAATCAGCCCCAGCATTTT
>once|TRBD1|TRBV18|TRBJ1-1
CASSPITGVGTEAFF
TGTGCCAGCTCACCTATAACAGGGGTAGGCACTGAAGCTTTCTTT
>medium-sized|TRBD2|TRBV19|TRBJ2-1
CASSQTSGDYNEQFF
TGTGCCAGTAGCCAGACTAGCGGAGATTACAATGAGCAGTTCTTC
>.|TRBD2|TRBV11-2|TRBJ2-5
CASSFSAGGQETQYF
TGTGCCAGCAGCTTCAGCGCGGGGGGGCAAGAGACCCAGTACTTC
>.|TRBD1|TRBV11-2|TRBJ1-6
CASSLGQDNSPLHF
TGTGCCAGCAGTTTGGGACAGGATAATTCACCCCTCCACTTT
>.|.|TRBV11-2|TRBJ2-5
CASSLGAWETQYF
TGTGCCAGCAGCTTAGGGGCGTGGGAGACCCAGTACTTC
>.|TRBD1|TRBV19|TRBJ1-2
CASSVQGTRNYGYTF
TGTGCCAGTAGTGTACAGGGGACTCGTAACTATGGCTACACCTTC
>.|TRBD1|TRBV10-3|TRBJ1-1
CAISEWGRGTNTEAFF
TGTGCCATCAGTGAGTGGGGCAGGGGGACGAACACTGAAGCTTTCTTT
>.|TRBD1|TRBV19|TRBJ1-1
CASSIDPGQGALGEAFF
TGTGCCAGTAGTATAGATCCGGGACAGGGGGCGCTCGGTGAAGCTTTCTTT
>.|.|TRBV7-2|TRBJ1-5
CASSSDNSNQPQHF
TGTGCCAGCAGCTCAGACAACTCAAATCAGCCCCAGCATTTT
>.|TRBD2|TRBV6-1|TRBJ2-5
CASSALLAGAQYF
TGTGCCAGCAGTGCCCTACTAGCGGGGGCCCAGTACTTC
>.|.|TRBV7-2|TRBJ2-3
CASNRGDTQYF
TGTGCCAGCAACCGGGGGGATACGCAGTATTTT
>.|TRBD1|TRBV9|TRBJ1-5
CASSRGTVNQPQHF
TGTGCCAGCAGCCGAGGGACAGTCAATCAGCCCCAGCATTTT
>once|.|TRBV11-2|TRBJ2-1
CASSPQTSHEQFF
TGTGCCAGCAGCCCTCAGACTAGTCATGAGCAGTTCTTC
>.|.|TRBV15|TRBJ1-1
CATSRDLAGEEAFF
TGTGCCACCAGCAGAGATTTGGCAGGGGAGGAAGCTTTCTTT
>.|TRBD1|TRBV7-9|TRBJ2-3
CASSFIIGQGASDTQYF
TGTGCCAGCAGTTTCATAATTGGACAGGGGGCTTCAGATACGCAGTATTTT
>.|.|TRBV2|TRBJ1-2
CASSEGAAPGYGYTF
TGTGCCAGCAGTGAAGGAGCAGCCCCAGGCTATGGCTACACCTTC
>.|.|TRBV5-1|TRBJ1-1
CASSSSSNTEAFF
TGCGCCAGCAGCTCTTCGAGTAACACTGAAGCTTTCTTT
>once|.|TRBV16|TRBJ1-1
CASSQYKYGTEAFF
TGTGCCAGCAGCCAATATAAGTACGGCACTGAAGCTTTCTTT
>.|.|TRBV7-9|TRBJ1-6
CASSLPTYSPLHF
TGTGCCAGCAGCCTTCCGACTTATTCACCCCTCCACTTT
>medium-sized|.|TRBV6-6|TRBJ1-4
CASSYRQVAEKLFF
TGTGCCAGCAGTTATAGACAGGTCGCTGAAAAACTGTTTTTT
>.|TRBD1|TRBV5-1|TRBJ1-1
CASSQLQGARTEAFF
TGCGCCAGCAGCCAGCTTCAGGGGGCGAGGACTGAAGCTTTCTTT
>once|.|TRBV7-7|TRBJ2-2
CASSSRDSLVDTGELFF
TGTGCCAGCAGCTCGCGGGACTCCCTGGTTGACACCGGGGAGCTGTTTTTT
>.|TRBD2|TRBV11-1|TRBJ2-7
CASHWTSGKGEQYF
TGTGCCAGCCACTGGACTAGCGGGAAGGGCGAGCAGTACTTC
>.|.|TRBV30|TRBJ2-1
CAWSTLLGSEQFF
TGTGCCTGGAGTACCCTACTAGGGTCTGAGCAGTTCTTC
>.|TRBD1|TRBV4-1|TRBJ2-3
CASSPYPGQRTDTQYF
TGCGCCAGCAGCCCTTACCCGGGACAGCGCACAGATACGCAGTATTTT
>.|.|TRBV5-1|TRBJ1-1
CASRRQPNTEAFF
TGCGCCAGCAGGAGACAGCCGAACACTGAAGCTTTCTTT
>.|.|TRBV5-1|TRBJ1-3
CASSFAPTSGNTIYF
TGCGCCAGCAGCTTTGCGCCTACCTCTGGAAACACCATATATTTT
>.|.|TRBV12-5|TRBJ2-3
CASRAGATDTQYF
TGTGCCTCCCGGGCGGGGGCCACAGATACGCAGTATTTT
>.|TRBD1|TRBV5-4|TRBJ2-3
CASSPTGGLTDTQYF
TGTGCCAGCAGCCCCACAGGGGGGCTCACAGATACGCAGTATTTT
>.|.|TRBV6-5|TRBJ2-5
CASRPQGQETQYF
TGTGCCAGCAGGCCACAGGGACAAGAGACCCAGTACTTC
>once|.|TRBV7-9|TRBJ1-2
CASSPPGGLVYGYTF
TGTGCCAGCAGCCCACCTGGGGGGTTGGTCTATGGCTACACCTTC
>.|TRBD1|TRBV7-9|TRBJ1-2
CASSLGRVGGRNGYTF
TGTGCCAGCAGCTTAGGTCGGGTAGGGGGCAGGAATGGCTACACCTTC
>.|.|TRBV5-1|TRBJ1-3
CASSLEGGSGNTIYF
TGCGCCAGCAGCTTGGAGGGAGGGTCAGGAAACACCATATATTTT
>.|TRBD2|TRBV7-2|TRBJ2-2
CASSPPSGGNTGELFF
TGTGCCAGCAGCCCCCCAAGCGGGGGGAACACCGGGGAGCTGTTTTTT
>.|TRBD2|TRBV4-1|TRBJ2-3
CASSQFGLAGDTQYF
TGCGCCAGCAGCCAATTTGGTCTAGCGGGAGATACGCAGTATTTT
>.|TRBD2|TRBV30|TRBJ2-3
CAWRRGLAGSVDTQYF
TGTGCCTGGAGGAGGGGACTAGCGGGTTCAGTAGATACGCAGTATTTT
>.|.|TRBV7-2|TRBJ2-2
CASSSRDNAGELFF
TGTGCCAGCAGCTCTCGGGACAACGCCGGGGAGCTGTTTTTT
>few|TRBD1|TRBV29-1|TRBJ2-6
CSVSGVRGRQGGANVLTF
TGCAGCGTTTCAGGAGTGAGGGGGCGCCAGGGTGGGGCCAACGTCCTGACTTTC